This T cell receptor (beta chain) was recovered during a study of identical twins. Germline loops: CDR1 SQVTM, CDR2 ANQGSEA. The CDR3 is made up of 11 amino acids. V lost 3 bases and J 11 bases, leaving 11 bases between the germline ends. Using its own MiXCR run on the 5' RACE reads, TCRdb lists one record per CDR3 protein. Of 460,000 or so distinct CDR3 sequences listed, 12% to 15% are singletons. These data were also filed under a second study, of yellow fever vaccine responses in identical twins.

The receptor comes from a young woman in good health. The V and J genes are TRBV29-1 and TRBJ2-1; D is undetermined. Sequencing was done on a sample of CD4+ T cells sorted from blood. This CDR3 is CSVDLGLKQFF. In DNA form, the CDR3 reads TGCAGCGTTGATCTGGGTTTGAAGCAGTTCTTC.